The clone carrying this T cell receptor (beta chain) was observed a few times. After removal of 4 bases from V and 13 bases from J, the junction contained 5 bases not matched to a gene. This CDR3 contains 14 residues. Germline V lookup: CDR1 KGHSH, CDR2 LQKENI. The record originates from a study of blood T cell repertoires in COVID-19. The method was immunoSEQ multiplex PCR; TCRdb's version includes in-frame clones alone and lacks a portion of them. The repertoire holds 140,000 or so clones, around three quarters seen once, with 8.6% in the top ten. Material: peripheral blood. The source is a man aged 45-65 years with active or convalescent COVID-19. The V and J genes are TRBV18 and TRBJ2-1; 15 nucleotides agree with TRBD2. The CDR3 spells CASSLGLAGGRQFF. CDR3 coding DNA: TGTGCCAGCTCACTCGGACTAGCGGGAGGGCGTCAGTTCTTC.